The 27 T cell receptor beta chains listed next were all sequenced from one sample in a study of cytomegalovirus exposure and HLA in healthy donors (TCRdb year 2017). Library prep was done by the immunoSEQ multiplex PCR assay. A mixture of 60 forward primers for TCR Vbeta segments and 13 reverse primers for TCR Jbeta segments was used in the multiplex PCR. This immuneACCESS table, as held by TCRdb, lists in-frame sequences with V and J called but not all clones. Of the missing ones, under half trace to an unresolved V gene in checked studies; the others have no known cause. The sample profile shows approximately 120,000 clones; about two thirds of them were found once. The ten top clones hold roughly 5.9% of the sample. Sequencing was done on a sample of PBMCs. These receptors all come from a woman aged 70-85 years in good health and CMV-seropositive.

The chain carries TRBV4-1 and TRBJ2-5; D perhaps matches TRBD2 (8 bases). The ends were cut back, 1 base at V and 5 bases at J, with 14 bases in the middle. Germline V lookup: CDR1 MGHRA, CDR2 YSYEKL. The CDR3 extends over 15 amino acids. The CDR3 nucleotides read TGCGCCAGCAGCCAAGGGGGACAGCGGGGGGAGACCCAGTACTTC. It translates to CASSQGGQRGETQYF.

In this sample, this clone turned up a few times. This chain joins TRBV7-3 and TRBJ1-4, with TRBD1 identical over 7 bases. This CDR3 region has 15 residues. V shed 0 bases and J 7 bases; nucleotides not matched to a gene: 5. Germline CDR1 is SGHTA and CDR2 is FQGTGA. Here the CDR3 DNA reads TGTGCCAGCAGCTTAACAGGGGGCGCGGGTGAAAAACTGTTTTTT. This sequence encodes CASSLTGGAGEKLFF. Using reference TRBV7-3 and TRBJ1-4 for the parts outside the CDR3, the full variable domain is GAGVSQTPSNKVTEKGKYVELRCDPISGHTALYWYRQSLGQGPEFLIYFQGTGAADDSGLPNDRFFAVRPEGSVSTLKIQRTERGDSAVYLCASSLTGGAGEKLFFGSGTQLSVL.

This chain connects TRBV5-1 to TRBJ2-3, with 8 bases lining up with TRBD2. Looked up from germline, CDR1 is SGHRS and CDR2 is YFSETQ. CDR3 length: 16 residues. Unmatched junction bases numbered 14, after V lost 4 bases and J lost 7 bases. The CDR3 DNA reads as TGCGCCAGCAGCATAGCGGGACTTCTTAGCACCTATACGCAGTATTTT. This encodes CASSIAGLLSTYTQYF.

This clone was counted between two and nine times. The chain is built from TRBV7-9 and TRBJ2-1; 7 bases agree with TRBD2. This CDR3 region has 15 residues. V lost 4 bases and J lost 6; bases outside the gene matches: 9. Germline CDR1 is SEHNR and CDR2 is FQNEAQ (reference sequence). The CDR3 loop is CASSSRTSVGNEQFF. The CDR3 DNA reads as TGTGCCAGCAGCTCCCGGACTAGTGTGGGCAATGAGCAGTTCTTC.

The chain links TRBV7-3 to TRBJ2-2; tentative D call: TRBD1 (6 bases). This CDR3 comprises 16 residues. The V gene's germline CDR1 is SGHTA and CDR2 FQGTGA. V lost 4 bases and J 1 base, leaving 13 bases between the germline ends. The CDR3 is CASSSAQGGNTGELFF. Here the CDR3 DNA reads TGTGCCAGCAGCTCGGCACAGGGCGGGAACACCGGGGAGCTGTTTTTT.

In its sample, this clone was seen a few times. This chain connects TRBV6-5 to TRBJ1-2, with 8 bases matching TRBD1. Germline V gives CDR1 MNHEY, CDR2 SVGAGI. The CDR3 contains 14 residues. V was pared by 5 bases and J by 4 bases, with 6 bases of the junction left unmatched. CDR3 sequence (DNA): TGTGCCAGCAGTCGGACAGGGCTGGGCTATGGCTACACCTTC. It yields the protein CASSRTGLGYGYTF.

The chain has TRBV5-1 and TRBJ1-2; a weak D match, TRBD1 (6 bases). The V end was cut by 0 bases, the J end by 6 bases, with 15 bases between. CDR1 and CDR2 (germline): SGHRS, YFSETQ. This CDR3 is built from 15 residues. The CDR3 region is CASSLGGTGWNGYTF. Here the CDR3 DNA reads TGCGCCAGCAGCTTGGGGGGCACAGGGTGGAATGGCTACACCTTC.

The chain joins TRBV4-3 to TRBJ2-1; 12 bases are a match to TRBD2. CDR1 is LGHNA, CDR2 YSLEER, per germline. The CDR3 has 17 amino acids. V was clipped by 2 bases and J by 5 bases; unmatched bases: 7. The CDR3, as DNA: TGCGCCAGCAGCCAACTAGCTACTAGCGGGGGGAACAATGAGCAGTTCTTC. Translating gives CASSQLATSGGNNEQFF.

The chain's CDR3 is CATGQGSEKLFF. CDR3 bases: TGTGCCACCGGACAGGGAAGTGAAAAACTGTTTTTT. The V and J genes are TRBV10-3 and TRBJ1-4, with 8 bases fitting TRBD1. The CDR3 covers 12 residues. J was trimmed by 7 bases and V by 10 bases; bases with no gene match: 5. Per the germline V gene, CDR1 is ENHRY and CDR2 is SYGVKD.

This chain uses TRBV6-5 with TRBJ1-3; possibly TRBD1 for D (6 bases). V lost 6 bases, J lost 1 base, and 7 bases lay in between. The CDR3 consists of 13 residues. Germline CDR1 reads MNHEY; CDR2 reads SVGAGI. In nucleotides, the CDR3 is TGTGCCAGCAGACAGGGATCTGGAAACACCATATATTTT. This codes for CASRQGSGNTIYF.

J is TRBJ2-1 and V is TRBV25-1; 13 positions match TRBD2. The CDR3 contains 16 residues. V shed 6 bases and J 13 bases; nucleotides not matched to a gene: 15. Looked up from germline, CDR1 is MGHDK and CDR2 is SYGVNS. The CDR3 here is CASSPSTSGGGLFQFF. In DNA form, the CDR3 reads TGTGCCAGCAGCCCCAGCACTAGCGGGGGGGGCCTCTTCCAGTTCTTC. The whole variable domain, remainder taken from reference TRBV25-1 and TRBJ2-1, is EADIYQTPRYLVIGTGKKITLECSQTMGHDKMYWYQQDPGMELHLIHYSYGVNSTEKGDLSSESTVSRIRTEHFPLTLESARPSHTSQYLCASSPSTSGGGLFQFFGPGTRLTVL.

This sequence joins TRBV19 and TRBJ1-2; maybe TRBD1 (5 bases). V lost 4 bases and J lost 1, with 16 bases in between. Looked up from germline, CDR1 is LNHDA and CDR2 is SQIVND (reference sequence). CDR3 length equals 16 residues. CDR3 residues: CASSRGLGEGNYGYTF. CDR3 nucleotides: TGTGCCAGTAGTAGGGGACTCGGAGAGGGTAACTATGGCTACACCTTC.

The rearrangement uses TRBV6-5 and TRBJ2-1; D might be TRBD1 (5 bases). The CDR3 contains 12 residues. The germline CDR1 and CDR2 sequences are MNHEY and SVGAGI. Trimming took off 7 bases at V and 6 bases at J, with 10 bases between the two ends. In DNA, the CDR3 is TGTGCCAGCATGGGGCTTGGCAATGAGCAGTTCTTC. It translates to CASMGLGNEQFF.

The V gene is TRBV5-1, the J gene TRBJ1-2; 8 bases agree with TRBD1. Per the germline V gene, CDR1 is SGHRS and CDR2 is YFSETQ. The ends lost 4 bases at V and 5 bases at J; junction bases unmatched: 7. There are 14 residues in the CDR3. The chain's CDR3 is CASSPTDRVYGYTF. The CDR3 nucleotides are TGCGCCAGCAGCCCGACGGACAGGGTTTATGGCTACACCTTC.

This sequence joins TRBV5-1 and TRBJ1-2; 8 nucleotides line up with TRBD1. The ends lost 4 bases at V and 7 bases at J; junction bases unmatched: 15. Germline CDR1 is SGHRS and CDR2 is YFSETQ. There are 16 residues in the CDR3. The CDR3 nucleotides read TGCGCCAGCAGCCAGGGAACAGCAGGGGGCTTGGGTGGCTACACCTTC. The encoded protein is CASSQGTAGGLGGYTF.

By sample fraction, this clone is medium-sized. V is TRBV10-3 and J is TRBJ2-1; D uncertain. Per germline, CDR1 ENHRY and CDR2 SYGVKD. Trimming removed 4 bases at V and 8 bases at J, with 9 bases between. This CDR3 has 12 residues. The CDR3 sequence: CAISARNDEQFF. Written as DNA, the CDR3 is TGTGCCATCAGTGCGAGGAACGATGAGCAGTTCTTC.

The chain recombines TRBV7-9 with TRBJ2-5; TRBD2 aligns across 9 bases. CDR1 is SEHNR, CDR2 FQNEAQ, per germline (reference sequence). Trimming removed 7 bases from V and 2 bases from J; junction bases left unmatched: 11. CDR3 length: 16 residues. As DNA, the CDR3 is TGTGCCAGCATCGCTTCGACTAGCGGACAGCAAGAGACCCAGTACTTC. It translates to CASIASTSGQQETQYF.

The chain recombines TRBV19 with TRBJ2-7; D uncertain. The germline V and J ends were trimmed by 3 bases and 2 bases, with 11 bases remaining between them. Germline CDR1 LNHDA, CDR2 SQIVND (reference sequence). CDR3 length equals 14 residues. The CDR3 DNA reads as TGTGCCAGTAGTATGATGTCGGGTGCCTACGAGCAGTACTTC. Encoded protein: CASSMMSGAYEQYF.

Regarding this clone: At one end, the junction sequence differs from germline, possibly due to a read error. This chain links TRBV9 with TRBJ1-6, with a tentative D call TRBD1 (5 bases). CDR3 length: 18 amino acids. Germline V gene sequence: CDR1 SGDLS, CDR2 YYNGEE. The CDR3, as DNA: TGTGCCAGCAGCGTAGGGGGAGGTAGGGGTTCCTCTAATTCACCCCTCCACTTT. The encoded protein is CASSVGGGRGSSNSPLHF.

A few counts support this clone. The J gene is TRBJ1-2, the V gene TRBV2, with 9 bases identical to TRBD1. This CDR3 comprises 15 residues. After removal of 7 bases from V and 2 bases from J, the junction contained 8 bases not matched to a gene. Germline CDR1 is SNHLY and CDR2 is FYNNEI. CDR3 sequence reads: CASKPQGAANYGYTF. The CDR3 DNA follows: TGTGCCAGCAAACCACAGGGGGCGGCGAACTATGGCTACACCTTC.

CDR3 sequence reads: CAWRAGGPTEAFF. The CDR3 DNA reads as TGTGCCTGGAGAGCCGGGGGGCCCACTGAAGCTTTCTTT. This chain links TRBV30 with TRBJ1-1; D is possibly TRBD1 (6 bases). Germline V lookup: CDR1 GTSNPN, CDR2 SVGIG (reference sequence). This CDR3 spans 13 amino acids. V gave up 3 bases and J gave up 4 bases, with 12 bases separating them. The full variable domain, with the rest looked up from reference TRBV30 and TRBJ1-1, is SQTIHQWPATLVQPVGSPLSLECTVEGTSNPNLYWYRQAAGRGLQLLFYSVGIGQISSEVPQNLSASRPQDRQFILSSKKLLLSDSGFYLCAWRAGGPTEAFFGQGTRLTVV.

In this sample, this clone turned up a few times. V usage is TRBV7-3 and J usage is TRBJ2-3; maybe TRBD1 (6 bases). The CDR3 has 13 amino acids. Looked up from germline, CDR1 is SGHTA and CDR2 is FQGTGA. The ends were cut back, 5 bases at V and 6 bases at J, with 12 bases in the middle. The CDR3 is CASSATGRDTQYF. The CDR3 DNA follows: TGTGCCAGCAGCGCCACAGGGCGGGATACGCAGTATTTT.

V usage is TRBV14 and J usage is TRBJ2-1; 8 positions match TRBD1. CDR1 SGHDN and CDR2 FVKESK come from the germline V gene. The CDR3 consists of 18 residues. With V trimmed by 3 bases and J by 0 bases, 10 bases remained unmatched. In DNA, the CDR3 is TGTGCCAGCAGCCATTGGGGGACAGGATTATCCTCCTACAATGAGCAGTTCTTC. Its protein product is CASSHWGTGLSSYNEQFF.

The chain is built from TRBV5-1 and TRBJ1-3, with TRBD1 as a possible D gene (5 bases). With 4 bases removed from V and 3 bases from J, the gap between germline ends came to 8 bases. The V gene's germline CDR1 is SGHRS and CDR2 YFSETQ. The CDR3 loop spans 13 amino acids. The chain's CDR3 is CASSTGDGNTIYF. The CDR3 coding sequence is TGCGCCAGCAGCACGGGGGATGGAAACACCATATATTTT.

The V call is TRBV7-2, the J call TRBJ2-7; 7 positions match TRBD1. The CDR3 loop spans 15 amino acids. V shed 3 bases, J shed 4 bases, and the junction held 9 bases outside the gene matches. Germline V gene lookup returns CDR1 SGHTA and CDR2 FQGNSA. In nucleotides, the CDR3 is TGTGCCAGCAGCTTCCAACAGGGGACGGTGTACGAGCAGTACTTC. It is translated as CASSFQQGTVYEQYF. Full variable domain (missing parts from reference TRBV7-2 and TRBJ2-7): GAGVSQSPSNKVTEKGKDVELRCDPISGHTALYWYRQSLGQGLEFLIYFQGNSAPDKSGLPSDRFSAERTGGSVSTLTIQRTQQEDSAVYLCASSFQQGTVYEQYFGPGTRLTVT.

The chain links TRBV19 to TRBJ1-2, with 7 bases aligning to TRBD1. The CDR3 loop spans 12 amino acids. CDR1 and CDR2 (germline): LNHDA, SQIVND (reference sequence). V shed 8 bases, J shed 1 base, and the junction held 1 base outside the gene matches. The CDR3 coding sequence is TGTGCCAGTGGGACAGATAACTATGGCTACACCTTC. Protein: CASGTDNYGYTF.

This rearrangement joins TRBV30 to TRBJ1-2; no reliable D call. From germline, CDR1 is GTSNPN and CDR2 SVGIG (reference sequence). The V gene lost 4 bases and the J gene lost 2 bases, with 17 bases spanning the gap. The length of the CDR3 is 15 residues. The CDR3, as DNA: TGTGCCTGGACCCGCCGGGAAACATTAAACTATGGCTACACCTTC. Residues: CAWTRRETLNYGYTF.